This T cell receptor beta chain comes out of a study of blood T cell repertoires in COVID-19. Study at large: Italy, Spain and the United States were the sources of the convalescent and acute COVID-19 samples.

This CDR3 has 11 amino acids. Germline V CDR1 and CDR2: SNHLY, FYNNEI. The V and J ends lost 6 bases and 6 bases respectively, with 8 bases between them. The data were produced by immunoSEQ multiplex PCR, yet TCRdb's version contains in-frame clones alone and is incomplete. The table has around 150,000 clones, about four fifths seen once; the top ten hold approximately 13%. The sample was peripheral blood. The TCR comes from an elderly woman with acute or convalescent COVID-19. The chain carries TRBV2 and TRBJ1-2, with a weak D call TRBD1 (6 bases). The DNA for the CDR3 is TGTGCCAGCAGCAGGGGAGATGGCTACACCTTC. Amino acids: CASSRGDGYTF.